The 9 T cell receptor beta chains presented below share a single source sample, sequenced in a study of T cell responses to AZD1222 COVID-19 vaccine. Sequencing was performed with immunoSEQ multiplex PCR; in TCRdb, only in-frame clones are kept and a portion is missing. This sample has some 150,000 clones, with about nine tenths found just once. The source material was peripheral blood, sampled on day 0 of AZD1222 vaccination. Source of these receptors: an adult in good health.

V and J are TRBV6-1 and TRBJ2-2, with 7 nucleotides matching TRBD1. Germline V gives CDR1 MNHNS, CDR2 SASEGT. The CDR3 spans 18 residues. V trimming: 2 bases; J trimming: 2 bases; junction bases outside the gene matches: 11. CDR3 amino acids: CASSEPRQGLYNTGELFF. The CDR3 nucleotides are TGTGCCAGCAGTGAACCCAGACAGGGCCTATATAACACCGGGGAGCTGTTTTTT.

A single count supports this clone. CDR3 amino acids: CASSYEGAEAFF. The CDR3 region has the DNA TGTGCCAGCAGCTACGAAGGGGCTGAAGCTTTCTTT. The V call is TRBV3-1 (or the pseudogene TRBV3-2), the J call TRBJ1-1; the D gene is possibly TRBD1 (5 bases). Between the trimmed V and J ends, which lost 5 bases and 6 bases, there was a span of 10 bases. CDR1 is LGHDT, CDR2 YNNKEL, per germline (reference sequence). This CDR3 region has 12 residues.

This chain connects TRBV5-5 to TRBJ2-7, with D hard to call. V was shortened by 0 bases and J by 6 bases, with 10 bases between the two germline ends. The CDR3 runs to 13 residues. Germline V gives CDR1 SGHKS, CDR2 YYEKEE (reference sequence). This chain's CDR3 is CASSLELGSEQYF. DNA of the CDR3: TGTGCCAGCAGCTTGGAATTGGGCTCCGAGCAGTACTTC.

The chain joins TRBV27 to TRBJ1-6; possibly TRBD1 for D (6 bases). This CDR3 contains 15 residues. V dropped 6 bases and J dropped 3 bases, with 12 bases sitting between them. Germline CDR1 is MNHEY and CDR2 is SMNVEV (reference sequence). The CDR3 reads CASRLGGIYNSPLHF. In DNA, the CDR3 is TGTGCCAGCAGACTCGGGGGCATCTATAATTCACCCCTCCACTTT.

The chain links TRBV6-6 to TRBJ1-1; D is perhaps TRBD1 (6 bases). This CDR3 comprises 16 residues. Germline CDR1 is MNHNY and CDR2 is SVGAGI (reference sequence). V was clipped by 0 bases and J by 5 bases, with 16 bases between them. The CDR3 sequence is CASSYSLPGAGTEAFF. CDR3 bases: TGTGCCAGCAGTTACTCTCTGCCAGGGGCTGGGACTGAAGCTTTCTTT.

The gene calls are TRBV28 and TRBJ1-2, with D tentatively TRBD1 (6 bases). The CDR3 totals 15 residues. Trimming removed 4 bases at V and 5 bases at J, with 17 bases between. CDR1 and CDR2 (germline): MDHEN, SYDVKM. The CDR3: CASSSPSGALYGYTF. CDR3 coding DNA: TGTGCCAGCAGTTCCCCATCAGGGGCGTTATATGGCTACACCTTC.

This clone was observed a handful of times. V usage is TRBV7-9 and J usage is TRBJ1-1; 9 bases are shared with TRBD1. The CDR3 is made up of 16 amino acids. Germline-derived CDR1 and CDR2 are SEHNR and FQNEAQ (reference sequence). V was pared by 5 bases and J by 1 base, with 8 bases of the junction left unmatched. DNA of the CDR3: TGTGCCAGCAGCGAACAGGGGGCGTTTTCGAACACTGAAGCTTTCTTT. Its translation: CASSEQGAFSNTEAFF.

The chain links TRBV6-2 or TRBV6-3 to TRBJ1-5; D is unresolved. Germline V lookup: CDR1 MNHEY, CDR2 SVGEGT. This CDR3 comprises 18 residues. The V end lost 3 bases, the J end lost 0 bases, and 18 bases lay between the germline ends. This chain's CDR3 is CASSYETIARISNQPQHF. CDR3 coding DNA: TGTGCCAGCAGTTATGAGACCATCGCTCGTATTAGCAATCAGCCCCAGCATTTT.

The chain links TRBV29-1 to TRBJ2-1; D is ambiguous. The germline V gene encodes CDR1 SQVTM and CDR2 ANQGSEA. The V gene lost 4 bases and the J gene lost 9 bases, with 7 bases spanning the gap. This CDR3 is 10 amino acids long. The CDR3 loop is CSVGDREQFF. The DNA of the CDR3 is TGCAGCGTTGGGGATCGTGAGCAGTTCTTC.